This TCR beta chain is drawn from a study of blood T cells in healthy people across ages (dated by TCRdb to between 2014 and 2017). Background on the whole study: In model experiments, template switching captured roughly one uniquely barcoded TCR beta cDNA molecule for every two T cells. The study measured age-related changes in TCR beta repertoire diversity using deep sequencing normalized with unique cDNA molecular identifiers. The donors were split into four age groups: young (average around 17 years), middle-aged (about 40), aged (roughly 65) and long-lived (more than 80). The study analyzed two additional independent replicas of 1 million unique cDNA reads from the same blood draw for two donors, one aged 18 to 29 and one aged 80 or older.

General study outcomes and caveats: Estimates of total diversity based on one million sequenced T cells were regarded as lower bounds and as underestimates. Compared with the aged group, the long-lived group had more naive CD4+ T cells, fewer expanded clones and increased TCR diversity, a pattern suggesting age selection. Observed TCR beta diversity per million T cells fell roughly linearly with age, and a significant reduction was already apparent by age around 40. The percentage of naive T cells measured by flow cytometry correlated strongly with observed TCR beta diversity. Because the CMV infection status of the donors was unknown, age-related changes in expanded clonotypes may potentially have been confounded. Since profiling was done on bulk unsorted PBMCs, naive and antigen-experienced compartments could not be conclusively compared.

The donors were 40 or so Caucasian individuals from Russia, aged roughly 6 to 100 years, who were systemically healthy. Around 10 milliliters of peripheral blood were drawn from each donor into EDTA-treated Vacutainer tubes. Ficoll-Paque density-gradient centrifugation was used to isolate PBMCs, with at least 7 million per sample. Trizol reagent was used to extract total RNA from PBMCs, with at least 6 micrograms per sample. The percentages of naive CD45RAhigh/CD27high T cells were determined by flow cytometry on a PBMC aliquot from every donor. Comment on this clonotype: There is no known antigen for this receptor. No qualities accompany the bases; no much larger clone lies one base away.

The method was 5' RACE. The sample was run on an Illumina HiSeq 2500. A second PCR of roughly 7 to 11 cycles was performed with a sample-barcoded 5' primer and a J-beta primer mix. A unique molecular identifier was introduced onto each TCR beta cDNA molecule by a template-switch 5' adaptor carrying 12 random nucleotides. Each sample yielded at least 3 million CDR3-containing paired-end reads. First-strand cDNA synthesis was performed from all RNA using the Mint cDNA synthesis kit, with priming by a TRBC-specific oligonucleotide. After uracil-DNA glycosylase treatment, a first 18-cycle PCR used universal primers M1SS and BC2_uni_R on all cDNA. Concerning the study's data processing: Each sample was normalized by randomly selecting 1 million high-quality reads, each carrying a distinct molecular identifier. Reads sharing molecular identifiers were discarded rather than binned into consensus sequences. MiTCR, set to a Q25 quality threshold and the strictest error-elimination algorithm, was used for CDR3 identification, clonotype clustering and error correction. A nonparametric unseen species model with Euler transformation was used to estimate lower-bound total TCR beta diversity. In-frame beta chains were kept once TCRdb had trimmed the public reads at Q25 with fastp and called clones with MiXCR. Each entry merges the rows of one CDR3 protein and shows their most common DNA and genes. TCRdb's processing, not the authors', yielded these V and J calls. The sample contains more than 450,000 distinct CDR3 sequences, roughly a quarter of them found a single time. The ten biggest clones cover 3.6% of the sample.

Ends trimmed: V by 8 bases, J by 3 bases; bases unmatched to a gene: 1. Sequences ENHRY (CDR1) and SYGVKD (CDR2) are obtained from the germline V gene. The CDR3 measures 13 amino acids from cysteine to phenylalanine. Kept here is only the CDR3 DNA, which spans 39 bases and is read in frame from base 1. These data are also associated with another study on T cells of mothers and their children. According to the second study: Nine systemically healthy Caucasian individuals served as donors, namely three mothers together with their six children. cDNA synthesis used all of the extracted RNA, with about 1.5 ug of RNA in each 15 ul reaction. In the second PCR, the M1S primer added sample barcodes and 2-4 random nucleotides. Over 8.5 million TCR beta CDR3 reads were obtained for each mother, and some 3.1 million reads were obtained for each child. Thymic selection shapes the output of TCR recombination in a similar way in related and unrelated pairs, and inherited differences have a minor effect. Normalized repertoire overlap was always found to be slightly, but never significantly, higher in related mother-child pairs than in unrelated mother-child pairs. Persistent microchimeric T cell clones were not detected, at a sensitivity of about 100 clones per million clonotypes. In the study, deep NGS was used to compare the TCR beta repertoires of mothers and children, and features distinguishing related mother-child pairs from unrelated individuals were sought. On average, the children were approximately 11 +/- 4 years old, while the mothers were about 37 +/- 4 years old. After adapters were ligated using NEBNext reagents, the libraries underwent 100+100 nt paired-end sequencing on an Illumina HiSeq 2000. Mother and child libraries were prepared a month apart and sequenced in separate runs to prevent cross-contamination. Each donor had between about 450,000 and 2,200,000 distinct TCR beta clonotypes identified. Naive TCR beta clonotypes were estimated from low-frequency clonotypes matched to each donor's FACS-determined naive share, without sorting.

Material: blood. The chain is encoded by TRBV10-3 joined to TRBJ2-2; 9 bases in the junction line up with TRBD1. This TCR derives from a boy between 2 and 10 years old in good health. The nucleotide sequence reads as follows: TGTGCCATCGGGACAGGGCACACCGGGGAGCTGTTTTTT. Translated, it reads CAIGTGHTGELFF.